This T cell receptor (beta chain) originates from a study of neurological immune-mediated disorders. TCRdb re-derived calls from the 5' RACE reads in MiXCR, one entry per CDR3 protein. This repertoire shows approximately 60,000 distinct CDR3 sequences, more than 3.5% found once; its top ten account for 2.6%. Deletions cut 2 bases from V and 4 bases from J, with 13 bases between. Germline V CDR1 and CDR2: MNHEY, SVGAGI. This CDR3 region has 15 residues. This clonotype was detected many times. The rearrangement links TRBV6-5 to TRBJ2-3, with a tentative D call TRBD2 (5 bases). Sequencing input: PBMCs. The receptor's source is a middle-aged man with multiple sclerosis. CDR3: CASSYGLGDSDTQYF. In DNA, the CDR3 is TGTGCCAGCAGTTACGGGCTCGGGGATTCAGATACGCAGTATTTT.